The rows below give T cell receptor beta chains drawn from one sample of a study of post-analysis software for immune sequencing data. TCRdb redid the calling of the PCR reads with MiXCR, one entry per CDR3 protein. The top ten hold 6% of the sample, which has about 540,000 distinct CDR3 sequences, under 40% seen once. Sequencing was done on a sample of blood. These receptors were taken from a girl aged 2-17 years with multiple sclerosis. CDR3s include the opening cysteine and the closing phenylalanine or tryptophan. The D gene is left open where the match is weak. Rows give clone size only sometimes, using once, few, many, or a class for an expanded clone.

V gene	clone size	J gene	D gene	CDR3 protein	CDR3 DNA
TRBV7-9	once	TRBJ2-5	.	CASSLVVTRYNEQYF	TGTGCCAGCAGCTTAGTGGTGACAAGGTACAATGAGCAGTACTTC
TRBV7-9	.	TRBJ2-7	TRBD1	CVSSSRDSYEQYF	TGTGTCAGCAGCTCCCGGGACAGCTACGAGCAGTACTTC
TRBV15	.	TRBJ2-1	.	CTTSRDRSSYNEQFF	TGTACCACCAGCAGAGATAGGAGCTCCTACAATGAGCAGTTCTTC
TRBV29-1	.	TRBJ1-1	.	CSVPSRAAEAFF	TGCAGCGTGCCGAGTAGGGCTGCTGAAGCTTTCTTT
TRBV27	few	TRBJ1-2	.	CASSSQEIGYGYTF	TGTGCCAGCAGTTCCCAGGAGATTGGCTATGGCTACACCTTC
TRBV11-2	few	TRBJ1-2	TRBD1	CASSLSSGGSYGYTF	TGTGCCAGCAGCTTATCATCAGGGGGTAGCTATGGCTACACCTTC
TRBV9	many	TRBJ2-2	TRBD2	CASTPSGGPVGELFF	TGTGCCAGCACCCCTTCGGGGGGGCCGGTCGGGGAGCTGTTTTTT
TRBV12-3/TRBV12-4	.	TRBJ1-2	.	CASSALTTNYGYTF	TGTGCCAGCAGCGCCCTGACAACTAACTATGGCTACACCTTC
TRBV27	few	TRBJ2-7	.	CASSLQGFHEQYF	TGTGCCAGCAGCCTACAGGGTTTCCACGAGCAGTACTTC
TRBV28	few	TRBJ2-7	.	CASSRRGGLKDSYEQYF	TGTGCCAGCAGTCGACGGGGCGGCCTAAAAGATTCCTACGAGCAGTACTTC
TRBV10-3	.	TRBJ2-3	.	CAISWDLTDTQYF	TGTGCCATCAGTTGGGACCTCACAGATACGCAGTATTTT
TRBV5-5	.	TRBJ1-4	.	CASSYIPGARGESEKLFF	TGTGCCAGCAGCTATATCCCGGGAGCCAGGGGCGAGAGCGAAAAACTGTTTTTT
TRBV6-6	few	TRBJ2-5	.	CACSTPLEVGTQYF	TGTGCCTGCAGTACCCCACTAGAAGTCGGGACCCAGTACTTC
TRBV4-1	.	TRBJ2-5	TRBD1	CASSRGPGQGGEAQYF	TGCGCCAGCAGCCGCGGACCGGGACAGGGTGGGGAGGCCCAGTACTTC
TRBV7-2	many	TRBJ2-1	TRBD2	CASSSPRRGGTRTYNEQFF	TGTGCCAGCAGCTCACCGCGGCGGGGGGGCACCCGTACCTACAATGAGCAGTTCTTC
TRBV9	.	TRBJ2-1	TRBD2	CASSVERGRAGGFNEQFF	TGTGCCAGCAGCGTAGAAAGGGGAAGAGCGGGGGGCTTCAATGAGCAGTTCTTC
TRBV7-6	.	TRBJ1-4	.	CASRDTATNEKLFF	TGTGCCAGCAGGGACACTGCAACTAATGAAAAACTGTTTTTT
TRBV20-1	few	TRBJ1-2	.	CSATSRQNIYGYTF	TGCAGTGCTACCTCGAGACAGAACATCTATGGCTACACCTTC
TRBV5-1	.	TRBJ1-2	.	CASSLWSIPPARGYTF	TGCGCCAGCAGCTTGTGGAGCATCCCGCCCGCTCGTGGCTACACCTTC
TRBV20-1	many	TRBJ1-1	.	CSARMVGSSDAFF	TGCAGTGCCCGAATGGTGGGTTCCTCGGATGCTTTCTTT
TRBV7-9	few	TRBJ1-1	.	CASSSDWEVPEAFF	TGTGCCAGCAGCTCAGACTGGGAGGTCCCTGAAGCTTTCTTT
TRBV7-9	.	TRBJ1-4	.	CASSLGGRTEYEKLFF	TGTGCCAGCAGCTTAGGGGGGCGGACCGAGTATGAAAAACTGTTTTTT
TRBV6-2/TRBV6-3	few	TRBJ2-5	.	CASSYRSGQPQETQYF	TGTGCCAGCAGTTACCGCAGCGGACAACCTCAAGAGACCCAGTACTTC